The entry below gives a single TCR beta chain sequence along with its context. Its antigen is not identified. Trimming at V came to 2 bases and at J to 5 bases, leaving 7 bases not matched to a gene. There are 16 residues in the CDR3. CDR1 is LGHNA, CDR2 YSLEER, per germline. The sample originates from a study of shared clonotypes between healthy human individuals. Sequencing used immunoSEQ multiplex PCR; TCRdb keeps in-frame clones, though not all of them. The sample lists about 1.4 million clones, around 95% seen once, with more than 0.9% in the top ten. Whole-study results and caveats: Sequencing depth was predicted to influence how clonotypes are shared among donors.

The sequence came from a man aged 25-45 years in good health. The specimen sequenced was naive CD4+ T cells sorted from blood. Subset specified: CD45RA+ positively selected. The V gene is TRBV4-3, the J gene TRBJ2-1, with TRBD2 matching 9 bases. CDR3 region: CASSQLSGSRHNEQFF. The CDR3 coding sequence is TGCGCCAGCAGCCAACTTAGCGGGAGTCGTCACAATGAGCAGTTCTTC.